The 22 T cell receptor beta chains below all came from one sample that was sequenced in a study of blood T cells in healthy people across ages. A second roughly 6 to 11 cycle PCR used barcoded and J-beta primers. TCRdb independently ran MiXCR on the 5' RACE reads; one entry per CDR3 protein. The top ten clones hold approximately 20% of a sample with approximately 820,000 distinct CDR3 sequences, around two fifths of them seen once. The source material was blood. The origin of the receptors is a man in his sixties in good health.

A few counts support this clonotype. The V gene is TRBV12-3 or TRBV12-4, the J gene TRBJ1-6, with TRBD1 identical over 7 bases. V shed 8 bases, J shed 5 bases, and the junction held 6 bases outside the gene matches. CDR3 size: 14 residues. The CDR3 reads CASCQGTDNSPLHF. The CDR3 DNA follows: TGTGCCAGCTGCCAGGGGACAGATAATTCACCCCTCCACTTT.

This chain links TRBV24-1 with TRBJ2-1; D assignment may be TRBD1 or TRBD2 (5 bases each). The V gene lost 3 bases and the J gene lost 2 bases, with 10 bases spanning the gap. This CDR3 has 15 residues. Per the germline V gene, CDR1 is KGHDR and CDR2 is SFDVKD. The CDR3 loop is CATSDDSGPYNEQFF. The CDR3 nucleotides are TGTGCCACCAGTGATGACAGCGGCCCCTACAATGAGCAGTTCTTC.

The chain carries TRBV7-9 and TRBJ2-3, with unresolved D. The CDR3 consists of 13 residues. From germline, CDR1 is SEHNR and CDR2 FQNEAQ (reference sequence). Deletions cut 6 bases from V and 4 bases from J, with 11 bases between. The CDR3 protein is CASSLLYSDTQYF. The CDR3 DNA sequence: TGTGCCAGCAGTTTACTGTATTCAGATACGCAGTATTTT.

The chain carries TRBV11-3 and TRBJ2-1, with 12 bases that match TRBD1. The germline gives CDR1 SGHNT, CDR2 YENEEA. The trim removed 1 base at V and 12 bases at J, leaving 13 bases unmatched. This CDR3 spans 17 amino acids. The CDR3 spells CASSLGSGTGGGGGQFF. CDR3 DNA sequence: TGTGCCAGCAGCTTAGGTTCCGGGACAGGGGGCGGGGGCGGGCAGTTCTTC.

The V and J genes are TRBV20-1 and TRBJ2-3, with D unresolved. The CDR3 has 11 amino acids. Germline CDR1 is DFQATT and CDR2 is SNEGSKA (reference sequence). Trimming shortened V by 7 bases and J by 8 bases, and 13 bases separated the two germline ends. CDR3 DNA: TGCAGTGGAAGAGACTTACCTACGCAGTATTTT. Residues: CSGRDLPTQYF.

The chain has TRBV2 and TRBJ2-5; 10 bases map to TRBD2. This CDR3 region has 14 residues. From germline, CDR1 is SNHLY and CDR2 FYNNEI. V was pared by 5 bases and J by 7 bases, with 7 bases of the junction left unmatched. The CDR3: CASSRTSGPGTQYF. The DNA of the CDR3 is TGTGCCAGCAGTCGGACTAGCGGCCCGGGGACCCAGTACTTC.

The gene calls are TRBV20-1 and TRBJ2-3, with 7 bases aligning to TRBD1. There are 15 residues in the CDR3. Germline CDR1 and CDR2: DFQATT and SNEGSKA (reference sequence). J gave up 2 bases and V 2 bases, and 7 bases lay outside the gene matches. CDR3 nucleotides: TGCAGTGCTAGAAAAGGACAGGTCTACACAGATACGCAGTATTTT. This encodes CSARKGQVYTDTQYF.

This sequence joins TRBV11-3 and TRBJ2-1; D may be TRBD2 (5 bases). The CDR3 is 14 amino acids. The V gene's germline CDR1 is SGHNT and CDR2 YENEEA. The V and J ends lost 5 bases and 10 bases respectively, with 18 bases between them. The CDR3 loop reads CASSPEMLSGEQFF. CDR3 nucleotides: TGTGCCAGCAGCCCAGAGATGTTGTCGGGGGAGCAGTTCTTC.

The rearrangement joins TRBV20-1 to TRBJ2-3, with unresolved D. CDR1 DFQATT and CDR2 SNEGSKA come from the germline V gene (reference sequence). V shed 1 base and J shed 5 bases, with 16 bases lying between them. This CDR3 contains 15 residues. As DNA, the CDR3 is TGCAGTGCTAGAGGGTTCTCAACAGCTGGAGATACGCAGTATTTT. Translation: CSARGFSTAGDTQYF.

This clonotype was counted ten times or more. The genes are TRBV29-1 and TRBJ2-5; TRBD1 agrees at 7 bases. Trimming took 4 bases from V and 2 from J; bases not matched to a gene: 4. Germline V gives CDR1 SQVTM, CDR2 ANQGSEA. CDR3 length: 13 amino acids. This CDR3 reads CSVGGQRQETQYF. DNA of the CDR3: TGCAGCGTTGGGGGACAGAGGCAAGAGACCCAGTACTTC.

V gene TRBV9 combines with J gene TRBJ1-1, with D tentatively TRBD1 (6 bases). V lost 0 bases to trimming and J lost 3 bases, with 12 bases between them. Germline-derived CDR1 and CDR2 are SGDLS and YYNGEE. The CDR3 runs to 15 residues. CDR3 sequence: CASSVEVGGYTEAFF. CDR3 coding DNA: TGTGCCAGCAGCGTAGAAGTAGGGGGGTACACTGAAGCTTTCTTT.

The CDR3 coding sequence is TGTGCCAGCAGCGAGACAGCAGCGGGGGGGCCCTCCAATGAGCAGTACTTC. This sequence encodes CASSETAAGGPSNEQYF. This rearrangement joins TRBV6-2 or TRBV6-3 to TRBJ2-1; 10 nucleotides match TRBD2. The J call may be incorrect, as the DNA end agrees better with TRBJ2-7. The CDR3 runs to 17 residues. Germline values: CDR1 MNHEY, CDR2 SVGEGT.

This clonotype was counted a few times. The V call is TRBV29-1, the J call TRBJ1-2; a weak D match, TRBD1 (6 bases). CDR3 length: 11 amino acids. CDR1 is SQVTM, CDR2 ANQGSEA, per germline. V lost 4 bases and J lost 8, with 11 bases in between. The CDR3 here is CSVAGVDGYTF. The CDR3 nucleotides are TGCAGCGTTGCAGGGGTGGACGGCTACACCTTC. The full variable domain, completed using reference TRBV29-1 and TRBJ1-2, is SAVISQKPSRDICQRGTSLTIQCQVDSQVTMMFWYRQQPGQSLTLIATANQGSEATYESGFVIDKFPISRPNLTFSTLTVSNMSPEDSSIYLCSVAGVDGYTFGSGTRLTVV.

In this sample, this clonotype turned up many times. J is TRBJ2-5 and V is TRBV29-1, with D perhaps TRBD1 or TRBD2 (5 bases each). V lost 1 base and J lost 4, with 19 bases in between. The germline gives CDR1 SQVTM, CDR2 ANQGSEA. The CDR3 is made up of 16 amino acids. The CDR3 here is CSVEGLITGQRETQYF. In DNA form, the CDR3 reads TGCAGCGTTGAAGGCCTAATTACGGGGCAGAGAGAGACCCAGTACTTC. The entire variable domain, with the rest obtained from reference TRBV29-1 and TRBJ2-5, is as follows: SAVISQKPSRDICQRGTSLTIQCQVDSQVTMMFWYRQQPGQSLTLIATANQGSEATYESGFVIDKFPISRPNLTFSTLTVSNMSPEDSSIYLCSVEGLITGQRETQYFGPGTRLLVL.

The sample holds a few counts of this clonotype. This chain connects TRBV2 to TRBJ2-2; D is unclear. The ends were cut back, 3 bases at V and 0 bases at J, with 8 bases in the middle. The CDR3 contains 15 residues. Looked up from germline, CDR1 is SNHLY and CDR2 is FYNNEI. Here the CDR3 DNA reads TGTGCCAGCAGTGATGGTCCCGCGAACACCGGGGAGCTGTTTTTT. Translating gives CASSDGPANTGELFF.

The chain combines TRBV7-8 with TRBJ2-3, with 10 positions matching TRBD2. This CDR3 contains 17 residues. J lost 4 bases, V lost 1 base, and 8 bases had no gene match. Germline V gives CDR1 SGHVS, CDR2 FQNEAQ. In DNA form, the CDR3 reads TGTGCCAGCAGCTTAGGGAAGCGGGGGGGCTTTGCAGATACGCAGTATTTT. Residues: CASSLGKRGGFADTQYF.

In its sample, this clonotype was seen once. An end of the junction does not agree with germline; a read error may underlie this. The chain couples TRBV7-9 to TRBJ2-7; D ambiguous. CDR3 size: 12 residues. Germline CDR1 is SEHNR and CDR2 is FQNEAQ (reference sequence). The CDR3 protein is CAISPLSDEQYF. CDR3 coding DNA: TGTGCCATCAGCCCCCTCTCGGACGAGCAGTACTTC.

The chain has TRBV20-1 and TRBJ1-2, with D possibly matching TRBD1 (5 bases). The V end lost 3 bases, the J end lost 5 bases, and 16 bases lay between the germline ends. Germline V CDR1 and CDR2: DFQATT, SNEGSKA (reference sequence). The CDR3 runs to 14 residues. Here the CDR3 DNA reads TGCAGTGCTAGGGAGGGACTGATGGGGTATGGCTACACCTTC. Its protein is CSAREGLMGYGYTF.

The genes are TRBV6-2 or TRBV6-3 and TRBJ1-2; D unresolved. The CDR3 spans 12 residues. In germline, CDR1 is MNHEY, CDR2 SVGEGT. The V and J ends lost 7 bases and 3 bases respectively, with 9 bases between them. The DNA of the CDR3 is TGTGCCAGCACCCCAGACTACTATGGCTACACCTTC. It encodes CASTPDYYGYTF.

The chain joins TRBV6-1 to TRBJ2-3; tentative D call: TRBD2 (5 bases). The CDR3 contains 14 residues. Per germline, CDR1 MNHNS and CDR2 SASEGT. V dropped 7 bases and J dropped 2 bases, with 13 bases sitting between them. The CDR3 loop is CASTGSPDTDTQYF. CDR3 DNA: TGTGCCAGCACGGGGTCGCCGGACACAGATACGCAGTATTTT.

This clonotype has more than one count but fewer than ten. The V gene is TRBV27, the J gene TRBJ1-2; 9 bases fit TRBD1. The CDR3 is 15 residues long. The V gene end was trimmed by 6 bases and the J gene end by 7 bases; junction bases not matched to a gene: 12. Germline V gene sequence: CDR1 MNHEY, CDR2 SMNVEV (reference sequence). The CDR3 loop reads CASRDTGTGKGGYTF. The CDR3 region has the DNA TGTGCCAGCAGAGATACCGGGACAGGGAAGGGTGGCTACACCTTC.

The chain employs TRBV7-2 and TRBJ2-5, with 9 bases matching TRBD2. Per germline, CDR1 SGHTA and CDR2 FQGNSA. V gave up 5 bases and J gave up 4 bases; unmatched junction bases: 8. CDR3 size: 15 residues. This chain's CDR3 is CASSQPGLAGETQYF. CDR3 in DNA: TGTGCCAGCAGCCAACCGGGACTAGCAGGAGAGACCCAGTACTTC.